The next 11 T cell receptor beta chains were all read from a single sample in a study of blood T cell repertoires in COVID-19. The method was immunoSEQ multiplex PCR; TCRdb's version includes in-frame clones alone and lacks a portion of them. The table has hundreds of thousands of clones, about 91% seen once. Sequencing was carried out using peripheral blood. The source of these receptors is a man younger than 35 with COVID-19, enrolled during active disease.

This clone was found a few times. The gene calls are TRBV30 and TRBJ2-7, with TRBD1 as a possible D gene (5 bases). Trimming shortened V by 3 bases and J by 4 bases, and 10 bases separated the two germline ends. The CDR3 runs to 12 residues. Germline values: CDR1 GTSNPN, CDR2 SVGIG (reference sequence). The CDR3 sequence is CAWSQTEYEQYF. As DNA, the CDR3 is TGTGCCTGGAGCCAGACAGAATACGAGCAGTACTTC.

This clone was seen once. The chain uses TRBV27 and TRBJ2-7, with TRBD1 as a possible D gene (5 bases). Germline V gene lookup returns CDR1 MNHEY and CDR2 SMNVEV (reference sequence). The CDR3 is 14 amino acids. The V end lost 3 bases, the J end lost 5 bases, and 14 bases lay between the germline ends. CDR3: CASSLRQGPDEQYF. In DNA, the CDR3 is TGTGCCAGCAGTTTGCGGCAGGGCCCCGACGAGCAGTACTTC.

The CDR3 coding sequence is TGTGCCAGCAGCAACAGGGGGGGACGCGGCTATGGCTACACCTTC. Amino acids: CASSNRGGRGYGYTF. The chain joins TRBV2 to TRBJ1-2; 8 bases align to TRBD1. This CDR3 has 15 amino acids. Germline values: CDR1 SNHLY, CDR2 FYNNEI. Trimming cost V 6 bases and J 4 bases; bases outside gene matches: 10.

This chain joins TRBV7-8 and TRBJ2-2; TRBD2 might be the D (7 bases). The germline CDR1 and CDR2 sequences are SGHVS and FQNEAQ. The V end was cut by 0 bases, the J end by 4 bases, with 12 bases between. This CDR3 comprises 16 residues. The CDR3 nucleotides read TGTGCCAGCAGCTTAGCGGGGGGGCGCGTCACCGGGGAGCTGTTTTTT. This translates into CASSLAGGRVTGELFF. The whole variable domain, remainder taken from reference TRBV7-8 and TRBJ2-2, is GAGVSQSPRYKVAKRGQDVALRCDPISGHVSLFWYQQALGQGPEFLTYFQNEAQLDKSGLPSDRFFAERPEGSVSTLKIQRTQQEDSAVYLCASSLAGGRVTGELFFGEGSRLTVL.

The chain uses TRBV30 and TRBJ2-6, with 7 bases identical to TRBD2. The CDR3 is made up of 18 amino acids. V was pared by 4 bases and J by 7 bases, with 19 bases of the junction left unmatched. Germline-derived CDR1 and CDR2 are GTSNPN and SVGIG (reference sequence). CDR3 sequence reads: CAWNRTTGGPANANVLTF. CDR3 in DNA: TGTGCCTGGAACCGCACTACGGGAGGCCCCGCTAATGCCAACGTCCTGACTTTC.

Concerning this clone: Other DNA sequences in the same sample also yield this CDR3. This chain joins TRBV5-4 and TRBJ1-1; a possible D gene is TRBD1 (5 bases). Trimming pared 0 bases from V and 4 bases from J, leaving 10 bases between. This CDR3 contains 14 residues. Germline V CDR1 and CDR2: SGHNT, YYREEE (reference sequence). For the CDR3, the DNA is TGTGCCAGCAGCTTGGTAGGGGAGGGCACTGAAGCTTTCTTT. It codes for CASSLVGEGTEAFF.

The gene calls are TRBV5-1 and TRBJ2-3; 11 bases line up with TRBD2. J lost 4 bases, V lost 3 bases, and 4 bases had no gene match. CDR1 and CDR2 (germline): SGHRS, YFSETQ. This CDR3 contains 15 residues. The CDR3 DNA sequence: TGCGCCAGCAGCTCTACTAGCGGGAGAGCAGATACGCAGTATTTT. This sequence encodes CASSSTSGRADTQYF.

V and J are TRBV24-1 and TRBJ2-1; D possibly corresponds to TRBD2 (5 bases). Trimming stripped 0 bases from V and 6 bases from J, with 14 bases between. The CDR3 is made up of 16 amino acids. Germline loops: CDR1 KGHDR, CDR2 SFDVKD. The CDR3 region is CATSDLSEGYANEQFF. The CDR3 nucleotides read TGTGCCACCAGTGATTTGTCTGAGGGATACGCCAATGAGCAGTTCTTC.

The chain has TRBV5-4 and TRBJ2-5; TRBD1 aligns across 8 bases. Per germline, CDR1 SGHNT and CDR2 YYREEE (reference sequence). The CDR3 covers 15 residues. J gave up 4 bases and V 4 bases, and 9 bases lay outside the gene matches. In DNA, the CDR3 is TGTGCCAGCAGCCCTCAGGGGGCGCCGGGAGAGACCCAGTACTTC. Its translation: CASSPQGAPGETQYF. Based on the CDR3 plus reference TRBV5-4 and TRBJ2-5, the full variable domain is ETGVTQSPTHLIKTRGQQVTLRCSSQSGHNTVSWYQQALGQGPQFIFQYYREEENGRGNFPPRFSGLQFPNYSSELNVNALELDDSALYLCASSPQGAPGETQYFGPGTRLLVL.

The chain joins TRBV2 to TRBJ1-2; D not resolved. This CDR3 has 12 amino acids. Germline CDR1 reads SNHLY; CDR2 reads FYNNEI. Trimming cost V 3 bases and J 4 bases, with 6 bases left between them. CDR3 sequence (DNA): TGTGCCAGCAGTGATTCTAGCTATGGCTACACCTTC. Translated: CASSDSSYGYTF.

This clone occurred once. The chain links TRBV6-5 to TRBJ2-3; D is perhaps TRBD1 (5 bases). Trimming left V 8 bases short and J 6 bases short, with 18 bases between. CDR3 size: 14 residues. The germline V gene has CDR1 MNHEY and CDR2 SVGAGI. The CDR3 reads CASSEDTAADTQYF. DNA of the CDR3: TGTGCCAGCTCAGAGGACACCGCCGCCGATACGCAGTATTTT.